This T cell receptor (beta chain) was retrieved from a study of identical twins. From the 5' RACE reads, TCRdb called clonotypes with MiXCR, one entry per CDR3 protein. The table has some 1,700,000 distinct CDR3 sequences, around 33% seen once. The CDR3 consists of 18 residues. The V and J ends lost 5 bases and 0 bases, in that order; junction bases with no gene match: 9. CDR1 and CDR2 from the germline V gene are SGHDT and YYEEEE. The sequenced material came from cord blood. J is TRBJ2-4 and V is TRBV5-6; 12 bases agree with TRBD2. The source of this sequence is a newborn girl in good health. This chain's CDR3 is CASRSGTSGLLAKNIQYF. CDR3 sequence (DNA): TGTGCCAGCAGATCCGGGACTAGCGGGCTCCTAGCCAAAAACATTCAGTACTTC.